This T cell receptor (beta chain) was retrieved from a study of identical twins (dated by TCRdb to 2016 to 2017). In the study overall: TCR alpha and beta repertoires from monozygotic twins, unrelated adults of various ages and cord blood were deep-sequenced to test whether fetal clonotypes persist. To rule out contamination, the twin experiments were replicated at different times with different library preparation protocols. The full study reports these points: Zero-insertion analyses could be partly confounded by invariant T cells such as MAIT and iNKT, though diverse VJ usage argued against such confounding for most clonotypes. Fewer insertions were carried by abundant cord blood beta clonotypes, a similar but weaker trend appeared in young adult naive repertoires, and no such trend appeared in memory repertoires. In beta out-of-frame sequences, excess twin sharing was weaker, because having fewer shared sequences lowered the signal-to-noise ratio. Conclusions relied on cross-sectional statistical analysis, since the same donors could not be followed over many years. Compared with coincidental sharing between unrelated individuals, out-of-frame TCR alpha sequences shared between twins showed an excess of sequences with low generation probability. In monozygotic twins, out-of-frame TCR alpha sharing was systematically underestimated by recombination models, although the models agreed with sharing between unrelated individuals.

A few counts support this clonotype. What antigen it recognizes has not been identified. No much larger clone is present one base from it, and per-base qualities are unavailable. Every donor was a healthy Caucasian. The twin cohort comprised three pairs of female monozygotic twins, all aged roughly 18 to 30 years. Peripheral blood mononuclear cells were used as the source from which RNA for TCR libraries was isolated. Preparation of the library involved 5' RACE. TCRdb names Illumina HiSeq 2000 as the instrument used. Template switching added a universal primer binding site, and the final cDNA carried a unique molecular identifier that allowed TCR cDNA molecules to be counted accurately. First-strand cDNA for TCR alpha and beta chains was synthesized from specific primers in the conserved constant-segment region. To control for contamination, every cDNA library was double barcoded, receiving both a SMART-Mk sample barcode and Illumina barcodes. TruSeq adapter sequences and Illumina sample barcodes were added in two successive PCR steps. The Illumina HiSeq platform was used with custom primers to sequence TCR alpha and beta cDNA libraries. The original pipeline was this. Unique molecular identifiers were extracted from raw reads with MiGEC, and CDR3 positions were determined with MiXCR. Recombination models were inferred per individual with the repgenHMM and IGoR tools using an EM algorithm. Shared clonotypes were analyzed with the tcR package in R, and sharing was normalized by the product of cloneset sizes. To study raw recombination free of thymic and clonal selection effects, out-of-frame nonproductive sequences were analyzed. TCRdb reanalyzed the raw reads on its own, using fastp at Q25 for trimming and MiXCR for clone calling, and kept in-frame beta chains. Here each entry gathers all rows of one CDR3 protein and keeps the most common genes and DNA. None of the V and J calls come from the authors' own analysis; TCRdb made them. This sample gives 600,000 to 700,000 distinct CDR3 sequences in total; approximately 21% of them show up just once. The top ten clones comprise about 4.5% of the sample.

From its cysteine to its phenylalanine, the CDR3 spans 16 amino acids. Kept here is only the CDR3 DNA, which spans 48 bases and is read in frame from base 1. For this chain, trimming is 7 bases at the V end and 2 bases at the J end, and the number of junction bases without a gene match is 6. These same data were also listed under a study on T cells expressing NK-cell markers. In that second paper, the authors write: Three sorted T-cell subsets (CD3+CD56+NKG2C+, CD3+CD56+NKG2C- and CD3+CD56-NKG2C+) from about 8 donors had their TCR beta-chain repertoires profiled. Seven of the eight sequenced donors were HCMV-seropositive and one was HCMV-seronegative. In several experiments an anti-gammadeltaTCR antibody was added to restrict sorting to alphabetaTCR-expressing T cells. For six donors, the dominant CD3+CD56+NKG2C+ clonotypes were among the top 10 CD8+ clonotypes and accounted for roughly 1.0-8% of CD8+ T cells. Those dominant clonotypes were again the most abundant among CD3+CD56-NKG2C+ cells in several donors, at about 28.3-60.1%. Whether the expanded NKG2C-expressing T cell clones were specific for HCMV antigens was left unclear. The eight sequenced donors were randomly selected healthy volunteers, three men and five women. HCMV-specific IgG was detected in serum with a commercial ELISA kit to determine HCMV serostatus. For about 6 donors, bulk peripheral blood T-cell repertoires were additionally sequenced from unsorted PBMC. MIGEC was used to demultiplex reads and group the reads by UMI, and MiTCR was used to assemble and quantify clonotypes. To exclude erroneous sequences, any TCR cDNA sequence not supported by at least two reads was discarded. The tcR package was used for downstream repertoire analysis, with clonotypes matched between fractions based on CDR3 nucleotide sequence plus V segment. VDJmatch was used to annotate antigen specificity against VDJdb, with one amino acid substitution allowed in CDR3.

What was sequenced was PBMCs. Recombination joined TRBV12-3 or TRBV12-4 with TRBJ2-2; 11 bases in between match TRBD2. The TCR sequence derives from a woman between 18 and 30 years old in good health. The CDR3 reads as follows: CASTPTSGENTGELFF. In nucleotide form, the sequence is TGTGCCAGCACCCCGACTAGCGGGGAAAACACCGGGGAGCTGTTTTTT.